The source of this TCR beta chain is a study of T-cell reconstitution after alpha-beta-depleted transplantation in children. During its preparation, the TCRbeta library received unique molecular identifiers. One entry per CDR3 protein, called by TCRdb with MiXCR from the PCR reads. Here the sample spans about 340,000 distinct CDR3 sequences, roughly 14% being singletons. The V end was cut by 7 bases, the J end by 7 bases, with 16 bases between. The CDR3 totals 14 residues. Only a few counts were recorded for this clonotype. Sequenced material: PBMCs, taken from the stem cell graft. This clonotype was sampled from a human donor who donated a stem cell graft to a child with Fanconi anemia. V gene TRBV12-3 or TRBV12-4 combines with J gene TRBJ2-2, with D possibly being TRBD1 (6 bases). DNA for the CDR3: TGTGCCAGCACCCTGGGGGCCAGGGGCGGGGAGCTGTTTTTT. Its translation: CASTLGARGGELFF.